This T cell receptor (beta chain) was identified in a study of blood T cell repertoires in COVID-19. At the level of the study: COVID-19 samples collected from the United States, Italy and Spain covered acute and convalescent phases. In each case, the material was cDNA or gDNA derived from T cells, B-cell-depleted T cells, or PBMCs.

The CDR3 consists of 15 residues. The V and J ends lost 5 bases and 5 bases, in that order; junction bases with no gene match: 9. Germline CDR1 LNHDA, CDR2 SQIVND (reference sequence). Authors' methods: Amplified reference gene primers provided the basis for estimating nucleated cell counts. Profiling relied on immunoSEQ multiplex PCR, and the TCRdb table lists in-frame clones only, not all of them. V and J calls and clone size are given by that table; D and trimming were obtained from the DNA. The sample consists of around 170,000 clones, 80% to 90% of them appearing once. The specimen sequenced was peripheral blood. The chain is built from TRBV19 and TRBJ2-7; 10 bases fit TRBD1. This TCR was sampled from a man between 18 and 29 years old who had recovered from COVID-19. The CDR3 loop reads CASSVTGTGVHEQYF. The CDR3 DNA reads TGTGCCAGTAGTGTAACCGGGACAGGGGTCCACGAGCAGTACTTC.